This entry lists 20 T cell receptor beta chains sequenced from one sample in a study of OX40 agonist ivuxolimab in advanced cancers. The library came from the immunoSEQ multiplex PCR assay. Not all clones reach the TCRdb copy of this immuneACCESS table, which keeps in-frame sequences only. Checked studies attribute under half of the gap to unresolved V genes and leave the rest unexplained. For this sample the table gives about 68,000 clones, of which about 89% were detected only once. Of the sample, just over 0.3% is held by the ten largest clones. Sequenced material: CD4+ or CD8+ T cells sorted from blood, taken in a trial of the OX40 agonist ivuxolimab. These receptors were obtained from an adult with an advanced solid tumor such as melanoma, head and neck, liver or kidney cancer.

The rearrangement uses TRBV5-1 and TRBJ2-2, with 10 bases lining up with TRBD1. V shed 4 bases and J 4 bases; nucleotides not matched to a gene: 7. The CDR3 spans 16 residues. Germline CDR1 reads SGHRS; CDR2 reads YFSETQ. The CDR3 nucleotides read TGCGCCAGCAGCCAGGGACAGGGGCGAGGCACCGGGGAGCTGTTTTTT. Protein product: CASSQGQGRGTGELFF.

The chain links TRBV2 to TRBJ2-7; 7 nucleotides agree with TRBD2. Germline trimming cut 8 bases from V and 0 bases from J; bases unmatched to any gene: 4. The germline V gene encodes CDR1 SNHLY and CDR2 FYNNEI. The CDR3 has 13 residues. CDR3 sequence: CASGRGSSYEQYF. For the CDR3, the DNA is TGTGCCAGCGGGCGGGGGAGCTCCTACGAGCAGTACTTC.

V gene TRBV25-1 combines with J gene TRBJ2-3, with 10 nucleotides matching TRBD2. Germline CDR1 reads MGHDK; CDR2 reads SYGVNS. The J segment lost 4 bases and the V segment lost 3 bases, leaving 4 bases of the junction unmatched. This CDR3 region has 15 residues. CDR3 nucleotide sequence: TGTGCCAGCAGTGATCTAGCGGGAGTACCAGATACGCAGTATTTT. It codes for CASSDLAGVPDTQYF.

The table lists this clone with a count of one. This chain links TRBV5-1 with TRBJ2-7; no definite D call. The CDR3 length is 14 residues. Germline V gives CDR1 SGHRS, CDR2 YFSETQ. V was trimmed by 1 base and J by 5 bases, leaving 13 bases between them. The CDR3 DNA sequence: TGCGCCAGCAGCTTGTTAGGGAACGCCGACGAGCAGTACTTC. Translated: CASSLLGNADEQYF.

The rearrangement joins TRBV10-1 to TRBJ1-2, with 7 bases fitting TRBD1. With 3 bases clipped from V and 3 bases from J, the junction kept 1 base outside the gene matches. This CDR3 is built from 13 residues. Germline V gene lookup returns CDR1 WNHNN and CDR2 SYGVQD (reference sequence). The CDR3 region is CASSDRGDYGYTF. Written as DNA, the CDR3 is TGCGCCAGCAGTGACAGGGGGGACTATGGCTACACCTTC.

This chain uses TRBV9 with TRBJ1-6; tentatively, D is TRBD1 (6 bases). Germline values: CDR1 SGDLS, CDR2 YYNGEE. The CDR3 runs to 14 residues. The V gene lost 4 bases and the J gene lost 7 bases, with 12 bases spanning the gap. In nucleotides, the CDR3 is TGTGCCAGCAGCTACTTGGACAGCAATTCACCCCTCCACTTT. Translated, it gives CASSYLDSNSPLHF.

The chain carries TRBV19 and TRBJ2-7, with TRBD1 identical over 12 bases. The CDR3 covers 15 residues. Germline CDR1 reads LNHDA; CDR2 reads SQIVND (reference sequence). J lost 6 bases, V lost 6 bases, and 9 bases had no gene match. In DNA form, the CDR3 reads TGTGCCAGTAGCCCGGGGGGACAGGGGGCTAGCGAGCAGTACTTC. Translation: CASSPGGQGASEQYF.

The chain has TRBV4-1 and TRBJ1-2; no clear D. Trimming stripped 2 bases from V and 4 bases from J, with 14 bases between. Germline loops: CDR1 MGHRA, CDR2 YSYEKL. The CDR3 extends over 15 amino acids. The CDR3 DNA sequence: TGCGCCAGCAGCCAAACGGGAAGACCGATCTATGGCTACACCTTC. This sequence encodes CASSQTGRPIYGYTF.

The table lists this clone with a few counts. This chain uses TRBV20-1 with TRBJ1-1; D is undetermined. The CDR3 consists of 10 residues. Germline-derived CDR1 and CDR2 are DFQATT and SNEGSKA (reference sequence). Between the trimmed V and J ends, which lost 3 bases and 4 bases, there was a span of 3 bases. CDR3 sequence (DNA): TGCAGTGCTAGGGGCACTGAAGCTTTCTTT. Its translation is CSARGTEAFF.

The J gene is TRBJ1-1, the V gene TRBV30; D is ambiguous. V was shortened by 5 bases and J by 6 bases, with 7 bases between the two germline ends. Germline loops: CDR1 GTSNPN, CDR2 SVGIG (reference sequence). The CDR3 is made up of 10 amino acids. The CDR3: CAWGLAEAFF. The CDR3 nucleotides read TGTGCCTGGGGTTTGGCTGAAGCTTTCTTT.

The J gene is TRBJ1-2, the V gene TRBV5-4; a weak D match, TRBD1 (6 bases). The CDR3 length is 13 residues. V lost 5 bases and J 4 bases, leaving 12 bases between the germline ends. Per the germline V gene, CDR1 is SGHNT and CDR2 is YYREEE (reference sequence). CDR3 amino acids: CASSYTGSYGYTF. The CDR3 DNA follows: TGTGCCAGCAGTTATACAGGGTCCTATGGCTACACCTTC.

V gene TRBV30 combines with J gene TRBJ2-5; D not certain. With 6 bases removed from V and 0 bases from J, the gap between germline ends came to 8 bases. Germline-derived CDR1 and CDR2 are GTSNPN and SVGIG (reference sequence). There are 12 residues in the CDR3. The CDR3 nucleotides are TGTGCCTGTACTTTATACCAAGAGACCCAGTACTTC. Translation gives CACTLYQETQYF.

The genes are TRBV7-9 and TRBJ2-6; the D gene is possibly TRBD1 (6 bases). With 5 bases removed from V and 4 bases from J, the gap between germline ends came to 21 bases. Germline V gene data show CDR1 as SEHNR and CDR2 as FQNEAQ (reference sequence). The CDR3 extends over 18 amino acids. CDR3 sequence: CASSPRDTLTGGANVLTF. CDR3 in DNA: TGTGCCAGCAGCCCCCGGGACACTCTCACGGGAGGGGCCAACGTCCTGACTTTC.

V is TRBV27 and J is TRBJ2-7, with D perhaps TRBD2 (6 bases). V was clipped by 2 bases and J by 4 bases, with 12 bases between them. From germline, CDR1 is MNHEY and CDR2 SMNVEV (reference sequence). The CDR3 is 14 residues long. Here the CDR3 reads CASSLEQGGYEQYF. The DNA for the CDR3 is TGTGCCAGCAGTTTAGAGCAGGGAGGTTACGAGCAGTACTTC.

This chain links TRBV7-8 with TRBJ2-3; D is unclear. Germline loops: CDR1 SGHVS, CDR2 FQNEAQ. The CDR3 has 16 residues. V gave up 2 bases and J gave up 0 bases, with 12 bases separating them. The CDR3 here is CASSLWSGTSTDTQYF. The CDR3 region has the DNA TGTGCCAGCAGCTTATGGTCAGGCACTAGCACAGATACGCAGTATTTT.

The gene calls are TRBV6-5 and TRBJ2-1, with 14 positions matching TRBD2. The CDR3 is 15 residues long. J lost 6 bases, V lost 6 bases, and 4 bases had no gene match. CDR1 is MNHEY and CDR2 is SVGAGI in the germline V gene. This chain's CDR3 is CASSRLAGGTNEQFF. In DNA form, the CDR3 reads TGTGCCAGCAGCCGACTAGCGGGGGGGACCAATGAGCAGTTCTTC.

The V and J genes are TRBV4-2 and TRBJ2-6, with TRBD2 identical over 8 bases. This CDR3 spans 18 amino acids. V dropped 5 bases and J dropped 0; count of bases not matched to a gene: 9. The germline CDR1 and CDR2 sequences are LGHNA and YNFKEQ. The DNA of the CDR3 is TGTGCCAGCAGCTCCGGGGGGGGAGGCCCCTCTGGGGCCAACGTCCTGACTTTC. It is translated as CASSSGGGGPSGANVLTF.

This clone was observed a single time. The chain carries TRBV5-1 and TRBJ2-4; 7 bases match TRBD1. The junction had 6 bases not matched to a gene; V was cut back by 3 bases and J by 6 bases. Germline V CDR1 and CDR2: SGHRS, YFSETQ. The CDR3 contains 14 residues. The CDR3 protein is CASSSNRGGNIQYF. CDR3 in DNA: TGCGCCAGCAGCTCCAACAGGGGTGGAAACATTCAGTACTTC.

The V call is TRBV25-1, the J call TRBJ2-1, with 10 bases aligning to TRBD1. The V gene's germline CDR1 is MGHDK and CDR2 SYGVNS. The CDR3 length is 13 residues. The J segment lost 7 bases and the V segment lost 7 bases, leaving 4 bases of the junction unmatched. As DNA, the CDR3 is TGTGCCAGCACTGGGACAGGGGCGAATGAGCAGTTCTTC. Its translation is CASTGTGANEQFF.

J is TRBJ2-7 and V is TRBV10-3; the D is unclear. The CDR3 runs to 14 residues. Looked up from germline, CDR1 is ENHRY and CDR2 is SYGVKD. V lost 11 bases to trimming and J lost 4 bases, with 21 bases between them. CDR3 protein: CAAQRGSGEYEQYF. The CDR3 nucleotides are TGTGCCGCCCAACGTGGATCCGGTGAGTACGAGCAGTACTTC.